Here is one TCR beta chain with its context. The antigen remains unidentified. Other DNA sequences in this specimen translate into the identical CDR3. CDR3 length: 11 residues. Trimming removed 1 base from V and 3 bases from J, with 1 base in between. The germline V gene encodes CDR1 SNHLY and CDR2 FYNNEI. Noted treatment: 15 to 20 received Ad26.COV2.S at low or high dose, single or two shots; roughly 5 received placebo; per-sample allocation not given. Repertoires come from day 63 after the first vaccine or placebo injection. This sample is part of a study of Ad26.COV2.S vaccination and SARS-CoV-2 variants. Study results and limitations: Assessments of TCR breadth and depth may have underestimated the total T cell responses.

Clones were read by immunoSEQ multiplex PCR, and TCRdb kept only the in-frame ones, dropping some. The sample lists hundreds of thousands of clones, roughly nine tenths occurring once. The input for sequencing was peripheral blood, taken in a trial of Ad26.COV2.S vaccine versus placebo. The origin of this receptor is a person aged 18-65 years who received the Ad26.COV2.S COVID-19 vaccine or a placebo. The chain recombines TRBV2 with TRBJ2-7; D unclear. This CDR3 is CASSEGYEQYF. The CDR3 DNA follows: TGTGCCAGCAGTGAAGGCTACGAGCAGTACTTC. Drawing the rest from reference TRBV2 and TRBJ2-7, the complete variable domain is EPEVTQTPSHQVTQMGQEVILRCVPISNHLYFYWYRQILGQKVEFLVSFYNNEISEKSEIFDDQFSVERPDGSNFTLKIRSTKLEDSAMYFCASSEGYEQYFGPGTRLTVT.